The present T cell receptor (beta chain) was sequenced within a study of long-term antiretroviral therapy in people with HIV. Overall study findings and caveats: With ART, diversity went up but was still lower than in transplant donor controls.

Concerning this clone: The antigen is undetermined.

Germline-derived CDR1 and CDR2 are SEHNR and FQNEAQ (reference sequence). Trimming left V 7 bases short and J 4 bases short, with 10 bases between. The CDR3 has 12 residues. HIV-positive participants were all treated in the United States. Researchers ran immunoSEQ v3.0 at survey level. Sequencing aimed at roughly 40,000-55,000 T-cell genomes per sample. Data came from immunoSEQ multiplex PCR; TCRdb stores just in-frame clones and leaves some out. The sample holds some 35,000 clones, 94% seen once. The sample in question was unsorted PBMCs, obtained more than 5 years after starting antiretroviral therapy. This receptor was identified in a woman aged 50 to 60 with HIV. The V gene is TRBV7-9, the J gene TRBJ2-5; no clear D. The CDR3 sequence: CASTPGLETQYF. CDR3 sequence (DNA): TGTGCCAGCACCCCCGGGTTAGAGACCCAGTACTTC. Supplemented by reference TRBV7-9 and TRBJ2-5, the full variable domain reads DTGVSQNPRHKITKRGQNVTFRCDPISEHNRLYWYRQTLGQGPEFLTYFQNEAQLEKSRLLSDRFSAERPKGSFSTLEIQRTEQGDSAMYLCASTPGLETQYFGPGTRLLVL.